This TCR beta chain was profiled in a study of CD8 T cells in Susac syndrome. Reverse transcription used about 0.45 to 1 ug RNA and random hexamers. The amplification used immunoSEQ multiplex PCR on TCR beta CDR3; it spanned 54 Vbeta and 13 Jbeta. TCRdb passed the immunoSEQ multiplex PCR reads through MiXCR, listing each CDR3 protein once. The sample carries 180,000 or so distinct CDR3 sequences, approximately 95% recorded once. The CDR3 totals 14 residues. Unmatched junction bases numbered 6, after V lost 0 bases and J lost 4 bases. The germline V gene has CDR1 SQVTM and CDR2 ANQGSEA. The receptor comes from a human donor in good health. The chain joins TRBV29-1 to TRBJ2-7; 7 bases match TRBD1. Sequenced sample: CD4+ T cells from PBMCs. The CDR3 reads CSVEDRYRGYEQYF. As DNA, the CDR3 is TGCAGCGTTGAAGATAGGTACAGGGGATACGAGCAGTACTTC.